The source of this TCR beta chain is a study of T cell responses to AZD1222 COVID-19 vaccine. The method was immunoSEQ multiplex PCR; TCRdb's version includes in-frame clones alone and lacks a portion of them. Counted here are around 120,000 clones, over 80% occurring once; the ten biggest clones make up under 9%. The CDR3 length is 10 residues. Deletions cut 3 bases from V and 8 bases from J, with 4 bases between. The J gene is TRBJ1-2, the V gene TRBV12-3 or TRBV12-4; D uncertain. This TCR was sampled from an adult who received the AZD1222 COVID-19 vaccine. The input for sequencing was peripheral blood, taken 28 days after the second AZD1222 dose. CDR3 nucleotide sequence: TGTGCCAGCAGTTTGGGGGGCTACACCTTC. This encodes CASSLGGYTF.